These T cell receptor beta chains were read from a single sample in a study of T cell repertoires in aging, cancer and after chemotherapy. MiXCR, run by TCRdb on the multiplex PCR reads, gives a single entry per CDR3 protein. The data show around 15,000 distinct CDR3 sequences, about 46% seen once. Sequencing was performed on blood. The receptors were sampled from a human donor in good health. Each CDR3 is given with its conserved first and last residue. The order of the fields is J gene, D gene, clone size, V gene, CDR3 DNA, CDR3 protein. A D gene is named only where the DNA matches it firmly. Size is omitted from some rows. Given values are once, few, many or a class for expanded clones.

TRBJ1-2 | - | - | TRBV6-5 | TGTGCCAGCAGTTACTCTGGGCAGGGAGAGGTTGACTATGGCTACACCTTC | CASSYSGQGEVDYGYTF
TRBJ2-7 | - | medium-sized | TRBV5-4 | TGTGCCAGCAGCTCAACAACAGCCACGCCGACACACGAAGCCTACGAGCAGTACTTC | CASSSTTATPTHEAYEQYF
TRBJ2-4 | TRBD1 | - | TRBV12-3/TRBV12-4 | TGTGCCAGCAGGGAAGCAGGACAGGGCGCCGATCAGTACTTT | CASREAGQGADQYF
TRBJ2-1 | - | - | TRBV20-1 | TGCAGTGCTAGCGGGTTGAGCTCCTACAATGAGCAGTTCTTC | CSASGLSSYNEQFF
TRBJ2-2 | TRBD2 | - | TRBV6-4 | TGTGCCAGCAGTGTAGCGGGAGGTACCGGGGAGCTGTTTTTT | CASSVAGGTGELFF
TRBJ2-5 | - | - | TRBV15 | TGTGCCACCAGCAGAGATTTGCGGGTAGAGACCCAGTACTTC | CATSRDLRVETQYF
TRBJ2-6 | TRBD2 | few | TRBV30 | TGTGCCTGGAGCACCCGGGCTAGCGGGTGGTCTGGGGCCAACGTCCTGACTTTC | CAWSTRASGWSGANVLTF
TRBJ2-7 | - | - | TRBV11-1 | TGTGCCAGCAGCTTAGACCCCCCACTAGCCCACGAGCAGTACTTC | CASSLDPPLAHEQYF
TRBJ1-1 | - | - | TRBV29-1 | TGCAGCGTTGGCGGGGGGATGGGGCGCGTTGAAGCTTTCTTT | CSVGGGMGRVEAFF
TRBJ1-2 | TRBD1 | - | TRBV5-4 | TGTGCCAGCAGCTCTAGAACACAGGGGGACTATGGCTACACCTTC | CASSSRTQGDYGYTF
TRBJ2-1 | - | once | TRBV6-5 | TGTGCCAGCAACCCCGGCGGGGATTTCTCCTACAATGAGCAGTTCTTC | CASNPGGDFSYNEQFF
TRBJ2-6 | - | - | TRBV19 | TGTGCCAGTACAATCGGCTCTGGGGCCAACGTCCTGACTTTC | CASTIGSGANVLTF
TRBJ2-5 | - | - | TRBV19 | TGTGCCAGTAGTTTCCGGGAAGAGACCCAGTACTTC | CASSFREETQYF
TRBJ2-3 | TRBD2 | - | TRBV30 | TGTGCCTGGAGTGGACTAGCGGGAGTCGGGGATACGCAGTATTTT | CAWSGLAGVGDTQYF
TRBJ1-1 | - | - | TRBV13 | TGTGCCAGCAGCCTAGGGGGGACCACCACTGAAGCTTTCTTT | CASSLGGTTTEAFF
TRBJ2-7 | - | - | TRBV7-2 | TGTGCCAGCAGCTTAGTGGTCGGGAGCTCCTACGAGCAGTACTTC | CASSLVVGSSYEQYF
TRBJ2-3 | - | - | TRBV19 | TGTGCCAGTACCGTTTCGAATACGCAGTATTTT | CASTVSNTQYF
TRBJ2-7 | TRBD1 | - | TRBV19 | TGTGCCACCTCGGGACAGGTTTCCTACGAGCAGTACTTC | CATSGQVSYEQYF
TRBJ2-7 | - | - | TRBV27 | TGTGCCAGCAGTTCCCTCTGGACCCGGGACGAGCAGTACTTC | CASSSLWTRDEQYF
TRBJ2-3 | - | - | TRBV10-3 | TGTGCCATCAGTGAGTCCAGGGGCGTTGGCACAGATACGCAGTATTTT | CAISESRGVGTDTQYF
TRBJ2-1 | TRBD2 | - | TRBV20-1 | TGCAGTGCTAGAGATCTAGCGGGAAACTCCTACAATGAGCAGTTCTTC | CSARDLAGNSYNEQFF
TRBJ2-4 | TRBD1 | - | TRBV19 | TGTGCCAGTAGTACGACGGGACAGGGAATGATTCTAGCCAAAAACATTCAGTACTTC | CASSTTGQGMILAKNIQYF
TRBJ2-7 | - | - | TRBV30 | TGTGCCTGGAGTGTACGGCTAGACAACGAGCAGTACTTC | CAWSVRLDNEQYF
TRBJ2-6 | - | - | TRBV15 | TGTGCCACCAGCAAAGGTAGCTCTGGGGCCAACGTCCTGACTTTC | CATSKGSSGANVLTF
TRBJ2-7 | TRBD2 | - | TRBV6-1 | TGTGCCAGCAGTTACCGCATAGGAGCGGGAGGCTCGCACGAGCAGTACTTC | CASSYRIGAGGSHEQYF
TRBJ2-7 | TRBD2 | - | TRBV29-1 | TGCAGCGTTGGGGGACAGCGGGAGGAATACAAATCCTACGAGCAGTACTTC | CSVGGQREEYKSYEQYF
TRBJ2-6 | TRBD1 | - | TRBV19 | TGTGCCAGTAGGGGAGGAGACAGGGGCTACTCTGGGGCCAACGTCCTGACTTTC | CASRGGDRGYSGANVLTF
TRBJ1-1 | - | few | TRBV19 | TGTGCCAGTAGTATCCTCACGGGACGCGAAGCTTTCTTT | CASSILTGREAFF
TRBJ2-5 | - | - | TRBV5-5 | TGTGCCAGCAGCTTGGTCGGTGGCGATCCCTCGCAAGAGACCCAGTACTTC | CASSLVGGDPSQETQYF
TRBJ1-5 | - | - | TRBV15 | TGTGCCACCAGTCGACCGGGACAACCCTATCAGCCCCAGCATTTT | CATSRPGQPYQPQHF
TRBJ1-5 | - | - | TRBV27 | TGTGCCAGCAGTCCCACGCAGGGTGGGATCTGGAATCAGCCCCAGCATTTT | CASSPTQGGIWNQPQHF
TRBJ2-1 | TRBD1 | few | TRBV19 | TGTGCCAGTCGATCCCGACCGGGACAGCCATACAATGAGCAGTTCTTC | CASRSRPGQPYNEQFF
TRBJ2-5 | - | - | TRBV5-4 | TGTGCCAGTGGTTTTTTGGAAGAGACCCAGTACTTC | CASGFLEETQYF
TRBJ2-7 | TRBD2 | - | TRBV6-1 | TGTGCCAGCAACGCGGGAGGGACCTACGAGCAGTACTTC | CASNAGGTYEQYF
TRBJ2-7 | TRBD2 | once | TRBV6-1 | TGTGCCAGCAGTGTCCTAGCGGGAGAGACCTACGAGCAGTACTTC | CASSVLAGETYEQYF
TRBJ2-7 | - | few | TRBV27 | TGTGCCAGCAGGTCTTTCTACGAGCAGTACTTC | CASRSFYEQYF
TRBJ2-2 | - | - | TRBV6-4 | TGTGCCAGCAGTGACAGGGCAGGGAACACCGGGGAGCTGTTTTTT | CASSDRAGNTGELFF
TRBJ1-5 | TRBD1 | few | TRBV19 | TGTGCCAGCTGGGAAACAGGGGGAGGCAATCAGCCCCAGCATTTT | CASWETGGGNQPQHF
TRBJ2-1 | TRBD1 | - | TRBV19 | TGTGCCAGTAGTCTAACGACAGGGCCGTACAATGAGCAGTTCTTC | CASSLTTGPYNEQFF
TRBJ2-2 | - | - | TRBV19 | TGTGCCAGTAGAAACACCGGGGAGCTGTTTTTT | CASRNTGELFF
TRBJ1-5 | - | - | TRBV19 | TGTGCCAGTAGTTTTACACCGGGCGTTGGGCATTTT | CASSFTPGVGHF
TRBJ2-5 | TRBD1 | few | TRBV19 | TGTGCCAGTGGCACAGGGGTCCAAGAGACCCAGTACTTC | CASGTGVQETQYF
TRBJ1-1 | - | - | TRBV12-3/TRBV12-4 | TGTGCCAGCAGCCCTCGGGGGGCTGGGGCTTTCTTT | CASSPRGAGAFF
TRBJ2-1 | - | few | TRBV6-5 | TGTGCCAGCAGTTACGGGTCTTTGGACAGACCCTACAATGAGCAGTTCTTC | CASSYGSLDRPYNEQFF
TRBJ2-6 | TRBD1 | - | TRBV27 | TGTGCCAGCAGTTCCCGGACAGACAGGGGAGCCAACGTCCTGACTTTC | CASSSRTDRGANVLTF
TRBJ2-7 | TRBD2 | few | TRBV29-1 | TGCAGCGTTGAGGGACTAGTGAATACGGAGCAGTACTTC | CSVEGLVNTEQYF
TRBJ2-5 | TRBD2 | - | TRBV29-1 | TGCAGCCCGTCCGAGACTAGCGGGGTGGGGGAGACCCAGTACTTC | CSPSETSGVGETQYF
TRBJ2-2 | - | few | TRBV12-3/TRBV12-4 | TGTGCCAGCAGTGACTTGAACACCGGGGAGCTGTTTTTT | CASSDLNTGELFF
TRBJ1-1 | TRBD1 | - | TRBV6-6 | TGTGCCAGCAGTAAACCGACAGGGAGGGACACTGAAGCTTTCTTT | CASSKPTGRDTEAFF
TRBJ2-2 | TRBD1 | - | TRBV13 | TGTGCCAGCAGCACATACGCCGGGACAGGGACCCCCGGGGAGCTGTTTTTT | CASSTYAGTGTPGELFF
TRBJ2-5 | - | - | TRBV6-2/TRBV6-3 | TGTGCCAGCAGTTACCCAGAGACCCAGTACTTC | CASSYPETQYF
TRBJ2-7 | - | - | TRBV19 | TGTGCCAGTAAAAGATCAGGGAGCTCCTACGAGCAGTACTTC | CASKRSGSSYEQYF
TRBJ2-3 | - | once | TRBV5-5 | TGTGCCAGCAGCAAGGGAGAAACAAGCACAGATACGCAGTATTTT | CASSKGETSTDTQYF
TRBJ2-7 | - | - | TRBV30 | TGTGCCTGGAGGAGGGACATGGGTCTGGGCTCCTACGAGCAGTACTTC | CAWRRDMGLGSYEQYF
TRBJ2-6 | TRBD1 | few | TRBV6-5 | TGTGCCAGCAGTGTTCTGACAGGGGGGTCTGGGGCCAACGTCCTGACTTTC | CASSVLTGGSGANVLTF